The clone carrying this TCR beta chain has at least ten counts. A lack of ophthalmopathy progression within 18 months defined stable Graves' hyperthyroidism. Between the trimmed V and J ends, which lost 4 bases and 8 bases, there was a span of 14 bases. Germline V gives CDR1 MDHEN, CDR2 SYDVKM. The CDR3 has 13 amino acids. Researchers took RNA transcripts and amplified the TCR beta CDR3 regions from them. HTBI primers drove first-round RT-PCR of the TCR CDR3. MiXCR, applied by TCRdb to the multiplex PCR reads, yields one record per CDR3 protein. The sample carries around 450,000 distinct CDR3 sequences, approximately 15% recorded once. This sample was taken from a study of T cells in Graves' hyperthyroidism and ophthalmopathy.

Source material: blood. The rearrangement links TRBV28 to TRBJ1-2, with a possible D match to TRBD1 (5 bases). The TCR was taken from a woman younger than 30 with Graves' hyperthyroidism. Here the CDR3 DNA reads TGTGCCAGCAGTTCGGCCAGGGTATCAGGCTACACCTTC. Amino acids: CASSSARVSGYTF.